These T cell receptor beta chains were read from a single sample in a study of T-cell memory formation after mild COVID-19. TCRdb redid the calling of the 5' RACE reads with MiXCR, one entry per CDR3 protein. The sample lists roughly 120,000 distinct CDR3 sequences, 22% occurring once. The sequenced sample consisted of PBMCs or a T cell subset sorted from them (not recorded which). These receptors were taken from a man in his late teens or twenties who had mild COVID-19 (a few samples of this study predate the infection). Cell type and time point are not known. Both conserved end residues are part of each CDR3. The D gene is left open where the match is weak. Not all rows give a size; the values are once, few, many and, for expanded clones, a class.

>15|TRBV5-5|-|-|TRBJ2-1
CASSRTESSYNEQFF
TGTGCCAGCAGTCGGACAGAGAGCTCCTACAATGAGCAGTTCTTC
>14|TRBV5-1|-|-|TRBJ2-1
CASSYRDWNNEQFF
TGCGCCAGCAGCTACCGGGACTGGAACAATGAGCAGTTCTTC
>14|TRBV5-1|few|-|TRBJ1-2
CASRGGLTNYGYTF
TGCGCCAGCAGAGGAGGGCTGACTAACTATGGCTACACCTTC
>15|TRBV5-5|-|TRBD2|TRBJ2-2
CASSPGTSETGELFF
TGTGCCAGCAGCCCGGGGACTAGCGAGACCGGGGAGCTGTTTTTT
>15|TRBV6-2/TRBV6-3|few|TRBD1|TRBJ2-5
CASSYYGTAEETQYF
TGTGCCAGCAGTTACTACGGGACAGCCGAAGAGACCCAGTACTTC
>16|TRBV7-2|few|TRBD1|TRBJ1-2
CASSPHGTGAGYGYTF
TGTGCCAGCAGCCCACACGGCACAGGGGCAGGATATGGCTACACCTTC
>15|TRBV7-2|few|TRBD1|TRBJ1-6
CASSSRTGEGSPLHF
TGTGCCAGCAGCTCAAGGACAGGGGAGGGTTCACCCCTCCACTTT
>12|TRBV29-1|few|-|TRBJ2-7
CSVELRDNEQYF
TGCAGCGTTGAATTACGGGATAACGAGCAGTACTTC
>12|TRBV12-3/TRBV12-4|few|-|TRBJ1-5
CASRAGPQPQHF
TGTGCCAGCCGGGCAGGGCCTCAGCCCCAGCATTTT
>13|TRBV7-9|-|-|TRBJ2-2
CASSFQGPGELFF
TGTGCCAGCAGCTTTCAGGGGCCCGGGGAGCTGTTTTTT
>19|TRBV6-4|few|TRBD1|TRBJ1-2
CASSESGGTAHGRGRGYTF
TGTGCCAGCAGTGAATCCGGGGGGACAGCCCACGGCCGTGGGAGAGGCTACACCTTC
>14|TRBV5-1|-|TRBD1|TRBJ1-1
CASSPGQGTGEAFF
TGCGCCAGCAGCCCGGGACAGGGGACAGGTGAAGCTTTCTTT
>17|TRBV4-2|-|-|TRBJ1-1
CASSQDMGGGMNTEAFF
TGTGCCAGCAGCCAAGATATGGGGGGCGGAATGAACACTGAAGCTTTCTTT
>11|TRBV7-9|-|-|TRBJ2-1
CASSLRDGVFF
TGTGCCAGCAGCCTCCGGGACGGGGTCTTCTTC
>15|TRBV20-1|-|-|TRBJ2-7
CSARDVQGGNYEQYF
TGCAGTGCTAGAGATGTACAGGGTGGGAACTACGAGCAGTACTTC
>9|TRBV29-1|-|-|TRBJ1-2
CSVEAPYTF
TGCAGCGTTGAAGCGCCGTACACCTTC
>13|TRBV4-3|few|TRBD2|TRBJ2-1
CASSHSGRDEQFF
TGCGCCAGCAGCCACTCGGGGAGGGATGAGCAGTTCTTC
>12|TRBV27|-|-|TRBJ2-1
CASSRGPTEQFF
TGTGCCAGCAGTCGGGGCCCGACAGAGCAGTTCTTC
>17|TRBV9|-|-|TRBJ1-1
CASSDLRLETGNTEAFF
TGTGCCAGCAGCGATCTACGCCTCGAGACGGGGAACACTGAAGCTTTCTTT
>16|TRBV4-1|few|-|TRBJ1-1
CASSLYGTGGDTEAFF
TGCGCCAGCAGCCTTTACGGGACGGGGGGGGACACTGAAGCTTTCTTT
>17|TRBV5-1|few|TRBD2|TRBJ2-3
CASSDPSASGGLDTQYF
TGCGCCAGCAGCGACCCGTCCGCTAGCGGGGGTTTGGATACGCAGTATTTT
>15|TRBV27|-|TRBD1|TRBJ2-1
CASSFRQGVYNEQFF
TGTGCCAGCAGTTTTAGACAGGGCGTCTACAATGAGCAGTTCTTC
>13|TRBV27|many|-|TRBJ1-2
CASGPTGYYGYTF
TGTGCCAGCGGTCCCACAGGGTACTATGGCTACACCTTC
>16|TRBV7-4|-|TRBD2|TRBJ2-6
CASPLLAVPKANVLTF
TGTGCCAGCCCTCTCCTAGCGGTGCCCAAGGCCAACGTCCTGACTTTC
>18|TRBV7-9|-|TRBD1|TRBJ2-7
CASSSPPGQGRGDYEQYF
TGTGCCAGCAGCTCGCCCCCGGGACAGGGGAGGGGGGACTACGAGCAGTACTTC
>14|TRBV7-8|few|TRBD1|TRBJ1-3
CASQDRTFGNTIYF
TGTGCCAGCCAGGACAGGACGTTCGGAAACACCATATATTTT
>14|TRBV5-1|-|-|TRBJ2-7
CASSSGLESAEQYF
TGCGCCAGCAGCTCCGGGTTAGAGAGCGCCGAGCAGTACTTC
>14|TRBV27|-|-|TRBJ2-1
CASSLVLSPHEQFF
TGTGCCAGCAGTTTAGTATTGAGCCCACATGAGCAGTTCTTC
>12|TRBV29-1|few|-|TRBJ1-2
CSVDWGFYGYTF
TGCAGCGTTGACTGGGGATTCTATGGCTACACCTTC
>15|TRBV14|few|TRBD1|TRBJ2-1
CASSPTGIQVNEQFF
TGTGCCAGCAGCCCGACAGGGATCCAGGTCAATGAGCAGTTCTTC
>15|TRBV3-1|-|TRBD1|TRBJ1-1
CASSQGQGVYTEAFF
TGTGCCAGCAGCCAGGGACAGGGGGTTTACACTGAAGCTTTCTTT
>16|TRBV5-1|few|-|TRBJ2-3
CASSLVGATSTDTQYF
TGCGCCAGCAGCTTGGTTGGGGCAACAAGCACAGATACGCAGTATTTT
>16|TRBV12-3/TRBV12-4|-|-|TRBJ2-2
CASSFWRRQNTGELFF
TGTGCCAGCAGTTTCTGGAGGAGACAGAACACCGGGGAGCTGTTTTTT
>16|TRBV4-2|few|-|TRBJ2-4
CASSQEGGPAKNIQYF
TGTGCCAGCAGCCAAGAAGGGGGGCCAGCCAAAAACATTCAGTACTTC
>15|TRBV27|-|-|TRBJ2-1
CASSLSGGMYNEQFF
TGTGCCAGCAGTTTATCTGGCGGAATGTACAATGAGCAGTTCTTC
>12|TRBV5-1|few|-|TRBJ2-1
CASSLGDDEQFF
TGCGCCAGCAGCCTGGGGGATGATGAGCAGTTCTTC
>14|TRBV7-2|-|-|TRBJ2-1
CASSLALAGGEQFF
TGTGCCAGCAGCTTAGCGCTCGCAGGAGGGGAGCAGTTCTTC
>14|TRBV9|-|TRBD1|TRBJ1-1
CASSVGQGWTEAFF
TGTGCCAGCAGCGTAGGACAGGGTTGGACTGAAGCTTTCTTT
>15|TRBV6-6|-|-|TRBJ2-5
CASSFRRDQQETQYF
TGTGCCAGCAGTTTCCGCCGGGACCAGCAAGAGACCCAGTACTTC
>18|TRBV28|-|TRBD1|TRBJ2-2
CASSLPDRGSVGTGELFF
TGTGCCAGCAGTTTACCTGACAGGGGGTCGGTCGGCACCGGGGAGCTGTTTTTT
>15|TRBV7-8|many|-|TRBJ2-1
CASSLLGVTYNEQFF
TGTGCCAGCAGCCTTTTGGGGGTCACCTACAATGAGCAGTTCTTC
>14|TRBV29-1|many|-|TRBJ1-1
CSVGTTLAGPEAFF
TGCAGCGTGGGTACAACATTAGCGGGGCCTGAAGCTTTCTTT
>12|TRBV7-9|-|-|TRBJ2-4
CASSSDRNIQYF
TGTGCCAGCAGCTCGGACAGAAACATTCAGTACTTC
>13|TRBV24-1|few|-|TRBJ2-5
CATSDLQGETQYF
TGTGCCACCAGTGATTTGCAAGGGGAGACCCAGTACTTC